The clone carrying this T cell receptor (beta chain) came up many times. Noted time point: newly diagnosed GD, antithyroid drugs for less than 3 months. PBMC RNA was the source of the TCR library. The length of the CDR3 is 15 residues. V lost 6 bases, J lost 5 bases, and 19 bases lay in between. Looked up from germline, CDR1 is SNHLY and CDR2 is FYNNEI. This sample is part of a study of regulatory T cells in long-lasting Graves disease. CDR3 regions were amplified by Arm-PCR using iRepertoire HTBI primers to build TCR beta libraries. From the multiplex PCR reads, TCRdb called clonotypes with MiXCR, one entry per CDR3 protein. Among more than 450,000 distinct CDR3 sequences listed, around 12% were seen once. The same data also went into a second study, on T cells in Graves' hyperthyroidism and ophthalmopathy.

The sequenced sample was peripheral blood mononuclear cells (PBMCs), obtained at new diagnosis, from a patient treated with antithyroid drugs. The chain is built from TRBV2 and TRBJ2-5; D may be TRBD1 or TRBD2 (5 bases each). This receptor was obtained from a woman in her 30s with Graves disease. The CDR3 here is CASRRIQGSGETQYF. The DNA for the CDR3 is TGTGCCAGCAGAAGGATCCAGGGTTCGGGGGAGACCCAGTACTTC.